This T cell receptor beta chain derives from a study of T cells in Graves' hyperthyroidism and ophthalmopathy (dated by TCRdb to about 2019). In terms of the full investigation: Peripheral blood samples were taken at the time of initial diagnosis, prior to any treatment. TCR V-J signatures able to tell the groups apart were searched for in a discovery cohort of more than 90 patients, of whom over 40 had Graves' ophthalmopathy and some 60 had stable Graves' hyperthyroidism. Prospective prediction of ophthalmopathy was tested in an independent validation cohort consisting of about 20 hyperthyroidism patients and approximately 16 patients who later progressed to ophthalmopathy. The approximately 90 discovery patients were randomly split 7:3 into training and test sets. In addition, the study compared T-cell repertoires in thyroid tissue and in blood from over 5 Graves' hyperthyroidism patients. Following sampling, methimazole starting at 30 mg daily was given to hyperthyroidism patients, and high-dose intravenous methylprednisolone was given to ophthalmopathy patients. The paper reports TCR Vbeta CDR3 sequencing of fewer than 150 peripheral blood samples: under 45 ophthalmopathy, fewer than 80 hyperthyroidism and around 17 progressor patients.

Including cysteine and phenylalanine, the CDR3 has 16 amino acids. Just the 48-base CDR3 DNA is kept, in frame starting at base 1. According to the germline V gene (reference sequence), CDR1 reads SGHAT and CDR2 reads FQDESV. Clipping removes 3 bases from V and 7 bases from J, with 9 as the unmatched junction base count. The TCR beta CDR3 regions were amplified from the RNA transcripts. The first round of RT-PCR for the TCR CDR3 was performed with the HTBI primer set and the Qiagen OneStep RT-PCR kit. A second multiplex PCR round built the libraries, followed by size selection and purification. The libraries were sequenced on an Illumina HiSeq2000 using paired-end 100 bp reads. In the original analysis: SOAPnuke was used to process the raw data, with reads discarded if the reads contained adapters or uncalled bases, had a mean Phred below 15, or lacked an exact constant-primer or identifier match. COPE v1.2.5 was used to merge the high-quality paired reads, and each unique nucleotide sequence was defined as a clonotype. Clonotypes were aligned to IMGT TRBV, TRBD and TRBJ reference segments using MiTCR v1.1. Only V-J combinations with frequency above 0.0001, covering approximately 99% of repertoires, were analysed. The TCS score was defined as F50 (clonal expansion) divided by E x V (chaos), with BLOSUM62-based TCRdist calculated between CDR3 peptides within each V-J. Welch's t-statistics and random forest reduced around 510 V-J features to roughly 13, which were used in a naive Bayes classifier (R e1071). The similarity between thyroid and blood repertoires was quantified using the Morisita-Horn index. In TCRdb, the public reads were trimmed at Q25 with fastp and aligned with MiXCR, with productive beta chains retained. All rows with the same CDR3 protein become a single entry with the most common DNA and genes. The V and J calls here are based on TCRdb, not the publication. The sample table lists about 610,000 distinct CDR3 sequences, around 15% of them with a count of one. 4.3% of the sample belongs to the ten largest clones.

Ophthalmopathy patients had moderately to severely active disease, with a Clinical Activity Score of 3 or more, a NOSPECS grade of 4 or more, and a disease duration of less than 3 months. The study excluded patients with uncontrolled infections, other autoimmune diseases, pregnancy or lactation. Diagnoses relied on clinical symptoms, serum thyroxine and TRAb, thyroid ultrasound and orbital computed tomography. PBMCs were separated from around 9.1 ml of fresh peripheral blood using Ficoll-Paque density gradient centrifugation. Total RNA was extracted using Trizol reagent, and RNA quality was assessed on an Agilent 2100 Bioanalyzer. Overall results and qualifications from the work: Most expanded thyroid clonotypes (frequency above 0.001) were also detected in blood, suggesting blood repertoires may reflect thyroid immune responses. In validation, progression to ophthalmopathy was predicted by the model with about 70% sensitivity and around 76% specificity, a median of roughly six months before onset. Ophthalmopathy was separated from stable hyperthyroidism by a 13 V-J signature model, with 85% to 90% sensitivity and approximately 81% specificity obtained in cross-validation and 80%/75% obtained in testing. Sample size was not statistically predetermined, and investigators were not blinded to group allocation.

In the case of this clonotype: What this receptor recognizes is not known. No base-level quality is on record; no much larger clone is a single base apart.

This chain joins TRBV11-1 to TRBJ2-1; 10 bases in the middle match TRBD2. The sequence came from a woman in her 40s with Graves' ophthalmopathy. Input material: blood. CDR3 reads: CASSFLAGGPLNEQFF. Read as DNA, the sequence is TGTGCCAGCAGCTTTTTAGCGGGAGGTCCCCTTAATGAGCAGTTCTTC.